The present T cell receptor beta chain was sequenced within a study of long-term antiretroviral therapy in people with HIV. Researchers ran immunoSEQ v3.0 at survey level. Profiling relied on immunoSEQ multiplex PCR, and the TCRdb table lists in-frame clones only, not all of them. Here the sample spans 42,000 or so clones, around 86% being singletons. On this clone: Its antigen is not known.

Germline V lookup: CDR1 SGHRS, CDR2 YFSETQ. The CDR3 covers 12 residues. V was pared by 2 bases and J by 6 bases, with 8 bases between. Until DNA extraction, the samples held between about 0.9-10 million cryopreserved PBMC. Study findings and constraints: Documentation of ART adherence, viral resistance or therapy changes was absent.

This TCR came from a woman aged 45-59 years with HIV. This chain joins TRBV5-1 and TRBJ2-5; D might be TRBD1 or TRBD2, each matching 5 bases. Sequences were derived from unsorted PBMCs, sampled 0.1 years before starting antiretroviral therapy. This CDR3 reads CASSLTGQTQYF. For the CDR3, the DNA is TGCGCCAGCAGCTTAACGGGACAGACCCAGTACTTC.